This entry features one TCR beta chain sequence. Antigen: not known. A read error may produce the germline difference seen at one junction end. CDR3 length: 14 residues. Per germline, CDR1 MNHNS and CDR2 SASEGT. The data were obtained in a study of tumor and adjacent non-tumor tissue in lung cancer. Across the whole study: Patients comprised 12 adenocarcinoma, a couple of squamous cell carcinoma and 1 small cell lung cancer. Study conclusions and caveats: Normal lung showed higher cumulative top 100 clone frequency than tumor. Compared with tumor, normal lung showed significantly lower TCR diversity.

TCRbeta libraries were built with three rounds of nested PCR, modified from ARM-PCR. From the multiplex PCR reads, TCRdb called clonotypes with MiXCR, one entry per CDR3 protein. Of about 200,000 distinct CDR3 sequences listed, 70% to 75% are singletons. The template was RNA from unsorted bulk tissue. The V gene is TRBV6-1, the J gene TRBJ1-1, with no clear D. Source material: lung tumor tissue. This TCR was recovered from a man aged 60 to 75 with non-small cell lung cancer. The CDR3 protein is CASSFDFSSTEVFF. CDR3 DNA: TGTGCCAGCAGTTTTGATTTTTCGAGCACTGAAGTTTTCTTT.